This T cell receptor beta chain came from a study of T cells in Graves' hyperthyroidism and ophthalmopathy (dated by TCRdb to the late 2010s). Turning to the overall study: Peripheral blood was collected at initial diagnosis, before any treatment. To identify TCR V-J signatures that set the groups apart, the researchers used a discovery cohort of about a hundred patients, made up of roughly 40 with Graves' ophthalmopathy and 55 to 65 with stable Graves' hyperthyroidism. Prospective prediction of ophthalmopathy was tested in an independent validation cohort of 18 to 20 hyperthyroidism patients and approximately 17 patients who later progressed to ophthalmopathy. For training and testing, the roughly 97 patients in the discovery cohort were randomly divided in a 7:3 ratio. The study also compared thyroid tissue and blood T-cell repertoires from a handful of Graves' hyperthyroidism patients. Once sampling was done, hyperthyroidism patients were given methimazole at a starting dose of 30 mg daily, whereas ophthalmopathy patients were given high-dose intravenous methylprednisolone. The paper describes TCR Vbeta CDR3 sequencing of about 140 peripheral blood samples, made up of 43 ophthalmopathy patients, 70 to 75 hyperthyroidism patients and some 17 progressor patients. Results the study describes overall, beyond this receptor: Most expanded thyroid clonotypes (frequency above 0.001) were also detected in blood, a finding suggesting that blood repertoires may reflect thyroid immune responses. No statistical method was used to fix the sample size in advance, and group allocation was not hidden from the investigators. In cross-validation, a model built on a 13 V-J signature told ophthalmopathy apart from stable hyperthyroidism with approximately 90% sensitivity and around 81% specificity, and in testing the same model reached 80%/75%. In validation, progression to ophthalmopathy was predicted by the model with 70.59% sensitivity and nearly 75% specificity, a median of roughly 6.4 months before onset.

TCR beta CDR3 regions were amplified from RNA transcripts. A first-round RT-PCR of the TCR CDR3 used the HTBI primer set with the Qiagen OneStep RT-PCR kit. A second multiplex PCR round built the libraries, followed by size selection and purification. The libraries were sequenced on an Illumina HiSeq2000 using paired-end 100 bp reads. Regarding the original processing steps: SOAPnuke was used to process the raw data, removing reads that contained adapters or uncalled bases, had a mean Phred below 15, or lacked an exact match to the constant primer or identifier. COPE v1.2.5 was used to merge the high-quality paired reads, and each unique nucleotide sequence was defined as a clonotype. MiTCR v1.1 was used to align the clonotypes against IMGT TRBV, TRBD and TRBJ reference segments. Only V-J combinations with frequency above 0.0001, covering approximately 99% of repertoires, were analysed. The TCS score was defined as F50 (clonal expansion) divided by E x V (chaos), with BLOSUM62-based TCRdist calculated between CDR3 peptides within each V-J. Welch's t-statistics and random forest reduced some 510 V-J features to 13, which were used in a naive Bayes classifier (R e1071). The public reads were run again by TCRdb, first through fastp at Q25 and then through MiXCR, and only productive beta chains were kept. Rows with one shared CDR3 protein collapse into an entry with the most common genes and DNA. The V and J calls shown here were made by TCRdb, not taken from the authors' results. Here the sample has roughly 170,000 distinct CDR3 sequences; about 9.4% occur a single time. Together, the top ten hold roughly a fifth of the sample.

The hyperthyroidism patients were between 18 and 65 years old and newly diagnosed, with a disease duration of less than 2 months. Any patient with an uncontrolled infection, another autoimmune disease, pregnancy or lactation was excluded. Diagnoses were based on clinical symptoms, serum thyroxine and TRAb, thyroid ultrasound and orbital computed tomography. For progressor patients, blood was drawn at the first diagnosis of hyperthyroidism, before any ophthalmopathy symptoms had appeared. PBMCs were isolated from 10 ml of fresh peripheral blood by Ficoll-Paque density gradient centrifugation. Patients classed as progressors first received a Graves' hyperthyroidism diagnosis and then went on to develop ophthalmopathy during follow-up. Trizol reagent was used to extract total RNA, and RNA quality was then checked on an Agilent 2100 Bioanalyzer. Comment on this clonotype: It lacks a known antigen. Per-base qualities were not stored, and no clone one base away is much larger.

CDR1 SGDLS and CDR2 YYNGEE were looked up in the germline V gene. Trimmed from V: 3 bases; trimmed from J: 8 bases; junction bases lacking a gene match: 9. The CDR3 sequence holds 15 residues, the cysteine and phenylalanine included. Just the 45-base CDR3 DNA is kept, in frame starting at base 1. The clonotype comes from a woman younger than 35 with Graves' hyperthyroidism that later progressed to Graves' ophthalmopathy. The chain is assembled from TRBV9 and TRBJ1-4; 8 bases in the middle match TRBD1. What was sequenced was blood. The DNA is TGTGCCAGCAGCGCAGCGACAGGGGCGAGGGAAAAACTGTTTTTT. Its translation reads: CASSAATGAREKLFF.